Each of the 20 T cell receptor beta chains below was sequenced from the same sample in a study of metastatic and nonmetastatic thyroid tumors. MiXCR was used by TCRdb to re-call the PCR reads. This sample has about 22,000 clones, with roughly 23% found just once. Not a single patient had been given any form of treatment at any point before undergoing thyroid surgery. The source material was blood. These receptors originate from a male donor with papillary thyroid cancer or a benign thyroid nodule (not recorded which). Some clones in this sample may be carry-over from other donors' samples.

The genes are TRBV30 and TRBJ1-2; D unresolved. Trimming shortened V by 3 bases and J by 4 bases, and 18 bases separated the two germline ends. The germline gives CDR1 GTSNPN, CDR2 SVGIG (reference sequence). This CDR3 is 15 amino acids long. The CDR3 DNA is TGTGCCTGGAGCCTATCAGGCAATCCTTTCTATGGCTACACCTTC. This codes for CAWSLSGNPFYGYTF.

About this clone: At one of its ends the junction is not consistent with the germline gene, which may arise from a read error. This sequence joins TRBV6-1 and TRBJ1-2; D is unclear. This CDR3 is 13 amino acids long. Per germline, CDR1 MNHNS and CDR2 SASEGT. The CDR3 loop reads CATLYGVGYGYIF. Written as DNA, the CDR3 is TGTGCCACCCTTTATGGTGTTGGCTATGGCTACATCTTC.

V is TRBV24-1 and J is TRBJ2-2, with 9 bases aligning to TRBD1. The trim removed 4 bases at V and 3 bases at J, leaving 5 bases unmatched. The CDR3 is 16 amino acids. From germline, CDR1 is KGHDR and CDR2 SFDVKD. The chain's CDR3 is CATSETGTGHTGELFF. The CDR3 DNA sequence: TGTGCCACCAGTGAGACCGGGACAGGGCACACCGGGGAGCTGTTTTTT.

The chain links TRBV11-3 to TRBJ1-6; 7 bases map to TRBD1. Per germline, CDR1 SGHNT and CDR2 YENEEA. V shed 4 bases and J 8 bases; nucleotides not matched to a gene: 11. This CDR3 is built from 16 residues. Written as DNA, the CDR3 is TGTGCCAGCAGCTCCCGACAGGGCCGAGGGGATTCACCCCTCCACTTT. The encoded protein is CASSSRQGRGDSPLHF.

This clone was found many times. The chain links TRBV19 to TRBJ1-2; D unresolved. V was trimmed by 4 bases and J by 4 bases, leaving 13 bases between them. Germline values: CDR1 LNHDA, CDR2 SQIVND (reference sequence). CDR3 length: 14 amino acids. The DNA for the CDR3 is TGTGCCAGTAGTACGGTGCCCCGGGGCTATGGCTACACCTTC. Encoded protein: CASSTVPRGYGYTF.

This chain joins TRBV27 and TRBJ2-1, with no clear D. CDR1 and CDR2 from the germline V gene are MNHEY and SMNVEV (reference sequence). The CDR3 sequence is 18 residues long. Between the trimmed V and J ends, which lost 2 bases and 0 bases, there was a span of 17 bases. This CDR3 reads CASSLHQLEMSSYNEQFF. In nucleotides, the CDR3 is TGTGCCAGCAGTTTACATCAACTGGAGATGAGCTCCTACAATGAGCAGTTCTTC.

The chain combines TRBV6-1 with TRBJ2-7, with 10 bases matching TRBD1. The CDR3 extends over 15 amino acids. Germline loops: CDR1 MNHNS, CDR2 SASEGT. The V gene end was trimmed by 7 bases and the J gene end by 2 bases; junction bases not matched to a gene: 8. CDR3 loop: CASNPGTGAAYEQYF. DNA of the CDR3: TGTGCCAGCAATCCAGGGACAGGGGCCGCCTACGAGCAGTACTTC.

In its sample, this clone was seen a few times. In nucleotides, the CDR3 is TGTGCCAGCAGTTCTAGGCGGTACGAGCAGTACTTC. Its translation: CASSSRRYEQYF. This chain joins TRBV12-3 or TRBV12-4 and TRBJ2-7; the D is unclear. V was cut by 4 bases and J by 4 bases, with 8 bases left in between. This CDR3 comprises 12 residues.

This clone appeared many times. This chain joins TRBV12-3 or TRBV12-4 and TRBJ2-7; D might be TRBD1 (6 bases). CDR3 length equals 13 residues. With 5 bases removed from V and 3 bases from J, the gap between germline ends came to 11 bases. The CDR3 is CASSPLGGYEQYF. The DNA of the CDR3 is TGTGCCAGCAGTCCCTTAGGGGGCTACGAGCAGTACTTC.

This clone was seen more than once but under ten times. This chain joins TRBV5-1 and TRBJ2-7, with 11 positions matching TRBD2. The ends lost 5 bases at V and 4 bases at J; junction bases unmatched: 8. The CDR3 spans 15 residues. Germline CDR1 is SGHRS and CDR2 is YFSETQ. CDR3 in amino acids: CASSTSGLAAYEQYF. The CDR3, as DNA: TGCGCCAGCAGTACCTCGGGACTAGCGGCTTACGAGCAGTACTTC.

This clone was detected many times. V is TRBV28 and J is TRBJ2-7, with D tentatively TRBD1 (6 bases). Germline CDR1 and CDR2: MDHEN and SYDVKM. V shed 3 bases and J shed 6 bases, with 9 bases lying between them. The CDR3 is 12 amino acids. The CDR3 region is CASSLGQGEQYF. CDR3 sequence (DNA): TGTGCCAGCAGTTTGGGACAAGGCGAGCAGTACTTC. The full variable domain, completed using reference TRBV28 and TRBJ2-7, is DVKVTQSSRYLVKRTGEKVFLECVQDMDHENMFWYRQDPGLGLRLIYFSYDVKMKEKGDIPEGYSVSREKKERFSLILESASTNQTSMYLCASSLGQGEQYFGPGTRLTVT.

This clone was seen many times. This chain joins TRBV2 and TRBJ2-1, with 13 bases fitting TRBD2. This CDR3 has 20 residues. Germline V gives CDR1 SNHLY, CDR2 FYNNEI. Trimming cost V 0 bases and J 2 bases; bases outside gene matches: 10. CDR3 loop: CASSEARRLAGGRTYNEQFF. The CDR3 DNA reads TGTGCCAGCAGTGAAGCCCGGCGACTAGCGGGAGGTCGTACCTACAATGAGCAGTTCTTC. Together with reference TRBV2 and TRBJ2-1, the CDR3 gives the full variable domain: EPEVTQTPSHQVTQMGQEVILRCVPISNHLYFYWYRQILGQKVEFLVSFYNNEISEKSEIFDDQFSVERPDGSNFTLKIRSTKLEDSAMYFCASSEARRLAGGRTYNEQFFGPGTRLTVL.

This clone was recorded a few times. V is TRBV28 and J is TRBJ1-1; D unclear. Germline lookup yields CDR1 MDHEN and CDR2 SYDVKM. The CDR3 is 13 residues long. V shed 9 bases and J shed 8 bases, with 19 bases lying between them. CDR3 DNA: TGTGCCAGTCTAGTATTTCCTCTTGGGGAAGCTTTCTTT. It translates to CASLVFPLGEAFF.

At least ten counts were recorded for this clone. The V and J genes are TRBV6-1 and TRBJ1-2; TRBD1 matches 7 bases. J lost 5 bases, V lost 5 bases, and 8 bases had no gene match. CDR3 length: 14 residues. Per germline, CDR1 MNHNS and CDR2 SASEGT. The CDR3 spells CASSYTGDAYGYTF. CDR3 sequence (DNA): TGTGCCAGCAGTTATACAGGGGATGCGTATGGCTACACCTTC.

This clone appeared many times. This chain links TRBV27 with TRBJ1-1, with TRBD1 identical over 7 bases. This CDR3 is 16 amino acids long. Per germline, CDR1 MNHEY and CDR2 SMNVEV (reference sequence). Trimming cost V 5 bases and J 0 bases; bases outside gene matches: 9. The CDR3: CASSLRRQGMNTEAFF. For the CDR3, the DNA is TGTGCCAGCAGTCTCCGTCGACAGGGAATGAACACTGAAGCTTTCTTT.

This clone ranks as medium-sized (0.01 to 0.1%). This rearrangement joins TRBV15 to TRBJ2-3; the match to TRBD2 covers 12 bases. CDR1 is LNHNV, CDR2 YYDKDF, per germline (reference sequence). This CDR3 has 15 amino acids. Trimming cost V 5 bases and J 2 bases; bases outside gene matches: 2. CDR3 protein: CATSSSGRATDTQYF. For the CDR3, the DNA is TGTGCCACCAGCTCTAGCGGGAGGGCCACAGATACGCAGTATTTT.

V is TRBV20-1 and J is TRBJ2-3, with D hard to call. Trimming shortened V by 6 bases and J by 0 bases, and 13 bases separated the two germline ends. The CDR3 contains 14 residues. CDR1 DFQATT and CDR2 SNEGSKA come from the germline V gene (reference sequence). CDR3 sequence: CSATRTASTDTQYF. The DNA of the CDR3 is TGCAGTGCCACTCGGACGGCTAGCACAGATACGCAGTATTTT.

This clone has at least ten counts. The CDR3 loop is CASSEGELETQYF. The CDR3 nucleotides are TGTGCCAGCAGTGAAGGAGAGTTGGAGACCCAGTACTTC. The rearrangement joins TRBV6-1 to TRBJ2-5, with no clear D. The CDR3 runs to 13 residues. Trimming took 1 base from V and 5 from J, leaving 8 bases between them. Per germline, CDR1 MNHNS and CDR2 SASEGT.

This clone was found a few times. At one boundary the junction diverges from the germline segment, which might be a read error. The chain carries TRBV24-1 and TRBJ2-5; D might be TRBD2 (5 bases). CDR3 length: 11 amino acids. Germline V CDR1 and CDR2: KGHDR, SFDVKD. CDR3 sequence: CATWGEETQYF. The CDR3 DNA sequence: TGTGCCACTTGGGGAGAGGAGACCCAGTACTTT.

In its sample, this clone was seen many times. V is TRBV15 and J is TRBJ2-5; D call uncertain. V was cut by 3 bases and J by 2 bases, with 10 bases left in between. Germline values: CDR1 LNHNV, CDR2 YYDKDF (reference sequence). CDR3 length: 14 amino acids. CDR3 residues: CATSSSFRQETQYF. DNA for the CDR3: TGTGCCACCAGCAGTAGCTTTCGACAAGAGACCCAGTACTTC.